These T cell receptor beta chains were read from a single sample in a study of T-cell memory formation after mild COVID-19. TCRdb passed the 5' RACE reads through MiXCR, listing each CDR3 protein once. Of some 310,000 distinct CDR3 sequences listed, 20% to 25% were seen once; the top ten hold roughly a fifth. Sequencing was performed on PBMCs or a T cell subset sorted from them (not recorded which). Receptors were obtained from a man in his late teens or twenties who had mild COVID-19 (a few samples of this study predate the infection). Cell type and time point are not known. CDR3s include the opening cysteine and the closing phenylalanine or tryptophan. A D gene is named only where the DNA matches it firmly. Rows may omit the clone size; those that give it use once, few, many or a size class.

D: -
size: few
J: TRBJ2-1
V: TRBV18
CDR3: CASSPNGGAGDEQFF
DNA: TGTGCCAGCTCACCGAATGGGGGGGCCGGGGATGAGCAGTTCTTC

D: -
size: -
J: TRBJ2-7
V: TRBV7-8
CDR3: CASSLEVPGSLYEQYF
DNA: TGTGCCAGCAGCTTAGAGGTTCCAGGCTCACTCTACGAGCAGTACTTC

D: -
size: many
J: TRBJ2-1
V: TRBV7-3
CDR3: CASSPRGGTLNEQFF
DNA: TGTGCCAGCAGCCCCCGCGGCGGGACCTTGAATGAGCAGTTCTTC

D: -
size: few
J: TRBJ1-4
V: TRBV4-3
CDR3: CASRDVNEKLFF
DNA: TGCGCCAGCCGGGATGTTAATGAAAAACTGTTTTTT

D: TRBD2
size: few
J: TRBJ2-1
V: TRBV2
CDR3: CASSPRGGGANEQFF
DNA: TGTGCCAGCAGTCCGCGTGGCGGGGGGGCGAATGAGCAGTTCTTC

D: -
size: -
J: TRBJ1-2
V: TRBV20-1
CDR3: CSARDPIAVAYGYTF
DNA: TGCAGTGCTAGAGATCCAATAGCGGTAGCATATGGCTACACCTTC

D: -
size: -
J: TRBJ1-2
V: TRBV6-1
CDR3: CASRTTGPGGYTF
DNA: TGTGCCAGCAGGACTACAGGGCCGGGCGGCTACACCTTC

D: -
size: few
J: TRBJ2-1
V: TRBV4-1
CDR3: CASSQIGAQFF
DNA: TGCGCCAGCAGCCAGATCGGGGCCCAGTTCTTC

D: -
size: once
J: TRBJ2-1
V: TRBV12-3/TRBV12-4
CDR3: CASRGYSVSYNEQFF
DNA: TGTGCCAGCAGGGGGTACAGTGTTTCCTACAATGAGCAGTTCTTC

D: TRBD2
size: few
J: TRBJ2-3
V: TRBV7-2
CDR3: CASSLMAGGDTQYF
DNA: TGTGCCAGCAGCTTAATGGCGGGGGGGGATACGCAGTATTTT

D: -
size: -
J: TRBJ1-2
V: TRBV27
CDR3: CASSPTARGYTF
DNA: TGTGCCAGCAGTCCTACAGCGAGAGGCTACACCTTC

D: TRBD2
size: few
J: TRBJ2-5
V: TRBV12-3/TRBV12-4
CDR3: CASGRSGGQETQYF
DNA: TGTGCCAGCGGCCGTAGCGGGGGGCAAGAGACCCAGTACTTC

D: TRBD2
size: -
J: TRBJ2-5
V: TRBV7-2
CDR3: CASSLALKRGPQETQYF
DNA: TGTGCCAGCAGCTTAGCGCTAAAGCGGGGGCCCCAAGAGACCCAGTACTTC

D: -
size: few
J: TRBJ2-7
V: TRBV5-1
CDR3: CASGAGTPTGEQYF
DNA: TGCGCCAGCGGGGCCGGGACCCCAACCGGCGAGCAGTACTTC

D: TRBD2
size: few
J: TRBJ2-3
V: TRBV4-1
CDR3: CASSQDWTSGGTDTQYF
DNA: TGCGCCAGCAGCCAAGATTGGACTAGCGGGGGCACAGATACGCAGTATTTT

D: -
size: -
J: TRBJ1-1
V: TRBV29-1
CDR3: CSVGYMNTEAFF
DNA: TGCAGCGTTGGATACATGAACACTGAAGCTTTCTTT

D: -
size: few
J: TRBJ1-6
V: TRBV4-1
CDR3: CASRPGTENSPLHF
DNA: TGCGCCAGCAGGCCGGGGACCGAGAATTCACCCCTCCACTTT

D: TRBD1
size: -
J: TRBJ1-6
V: TRBV3-1
CDR3: CASSQVYRGRSPLHF
DNA: TGTGCCAGCAGCCAAGTTTACAGGGGGCGTTCACCCCTCCACTTT

D: -
size: -
J: TRBJ1-3
V: TRBV7-2
CDR3: CASSHDSGNTIYF
DNA: TGTGCCAGCAGCCACGATTCTGGAAACACCATATATTTT

D: TRBD1
size: few
J: TRBJ2-7
V: TRBV12-3/TRBV12-4
CDR3: CASSAGRGLNEQYF
DNA: TGTGCCAGCAGCGCGGGCAGGGGGCTTAACGAGCAGTACTTC

D: -
size: many
J: TRBJ2-4
V: TRBV5-1
CDR3: CASSLGWGNIQYF
DNA: TGCGCCAGCAGCTTGGGTTGGGGAAACATTCAGTACTTC

D: TRBD2
size: -
J: TRBJ2-3
V: TRBV12-3/TRBV12-4
CDR3: CASTPQRGGSTDTQYF
DNA: TGTGCCAGCACCCCTCAACGGGGGGGGTCCACAGATACGCAGTATTTT

D: TRBD2
size: few
J: TRBJ2-1
V: TRBV7-9
CDR3: CASSLASVLGSGAYNEQFF
DNA: TGTGCCAGCAGCTTAGCGTCAGTCCTAGGGAGCGGGGCTTACAATGAGCAGTTCTTC

D: TRBD2
size: -
J: TRBJ2-3
V: TRBV7-2
CDR3: CASSERDYLTDTQYF
DNA: TGTGCCAGCAGCGAAAGGGACTACCTCACAGATACGCAGTATTTT

D: -
size: few
J: TRBJ2-1
V: TRBV20-1
CDR3: CSARDIGRGDEQFF
DNA: TGCAGTGCTAGAGATATCGGCAGGGGGGATGAGCAGTTCTTC

D: TRBD2
size: few
J: TRBJ2-3
V: TRBV6-2/TRBV6-3
CDR3: CASSHRGDTDTQYF
DNA: TGTGCCAGCAGCCACCGGGGGGACACAGATACGCAGTATTTT

D: -
size: many
J: TRBJ1-6
V: TRBV7-3
CDR3: CASAGDYNSPLHF
DNA: TGTGCCAGCGCTGGGGACTATAATTCACCCCTCCACTTT

D: -
size: -
J: TRBJ2-7
V: TRBV4-1
CDR3: CASSRSLFGEDEQYF
DNA: TGCGCCAGCAGCCGTAGCCTCTTCGGGGAGGACGAGCAGTACTTC

D: -
size: -
J: TRBJ2-3
V: TRBV19
CDR3: CASTLGMGADTQYF
DNA: TGTGCCAGTACTTTAGGTATGGGAGCAGATACGCAGTATTTT

D: TRBD1
size: few
J: TRBJ1-2
V: TRBV6-6
CDR3: CASSYSNRGNYGYTF
DNA: TGTGCCAGCAGTTACTCGAACAGGGGTAACTATGGCTACACCTTC

D: -
size: -
J: TRBJ1-4
V: TRBV6-2/TRBV6-3
CDR3: CASSYEAGDEKLFF
DNA: TGTGCCAGCAGTTACGAGGCAGGGGATGAAAAACTGTTTTTT

D: -
size: few
J: TRBJ1-6
V: TRBV27
CDR3: CASSLSGRGYSSYNSPLHF
DNA: TGTGCCAGCAGTTTATCGGGGAGAGGGTATAGCTCCTATAATTCACCCCTCCACTTT

D: TRBD1
size: few
J: TRBJ2-3
V: TRBV6-5
CDR3: CASSYGQGVDTQYF
DNA: TGTGCCAGCAGTTACGGGCAGGGGGTAGATACGCAGTATTTT

D: TRBD1
size: -
J: TRBJ1-6
V: TRBV7-2
CDR3: CASRWTGDNSPLHF
DNA: TGTGCCAGCAGATGGACAGGAGATAATTCACCCCTCCACTTT

D: -
size: -
J: TRBJ2-2
V: TRBV2
CDR3: CASSDPGTGELFF
DNA: TGTGCCAGCAGTGATCCGGGGACCGGGGAGCTGTTTTTT

D: -
size: -
J: TRBJ2-3
V: TRBV6-1
CDR3: CASSERGLSGGLSTDTQYF
DNA: TGTGCCAGCAGTGAAAGGGGGCTCAGCGGGGGCCTCAGCACAGATACGCAGTATTTT

D: -
size: -
J: TRBJ2-7
V: TRBV6-5
CDR3: CASSSGTRPLYEQYF
DNA: TGTGCCAGCAGTTCCGGGACACGTCCATTATACGAGCAGTACTTC

D: -
size: -
J: TRBJ1-6
V: TRBV30
CDR3: CAWKTATSYNSPLHF
DNA: TGTGCCTGGAAGACAGCTACCTCCTATAATTCACCCCTCCACTTT

D: -
size: many
J: TRBJ1-3
V: TRBV7-2
CDR3: CASSFGLNSGNTIYF
DNA: TGTGCCAGCAGCTTTGGGCTGAACTCTGGAAACACCATATATTTT

D: -
size: -
J: TRBJ2-7
V: TRBV7-9
CDR3: CASSLAGRSQHF
DNA: TGTGCCAGCAGCTTAGCGGGTCGGAGCCAGCACTTC

D: TRBD2
size: many
J: TRBJ2-2
V: TRBV7-2
CDR3: CASSPRDYPRGDGELFF
DNA: TGTGCCAGCAGCCCTCGGGACTACCCCCGTGGAGACGGGGAGCTGTTTTTT

D: TRBD2
size: many
J: TRBJ2-3
V: TRBV3-1
CDR3: CASSQGSASGGLDTQYF
DNA: TGTGCCAGCAGCCAAGGGTCCGCTAGCGGGGGGTTAGATACGCAGTATTTT

D: TRBD1
size: -
J: TRBJ2-1
V: TRBV12-3/TRBV12-4
CDR3: CASSPGQGAGEQFF
DNA: TGTGCCAGCAGTCCGGGACAGGGGGCGGGTGAGCAGTTCTTC

D: TRBD1
size: many
J: TRBJ1-2
V: TRBV7-2
CDR3: CASSSPGGTGSGYTF
DNA: TGTGCCAGCAGCTCACCGGGCGGGACAGGGTCTGGCTACACCTTC

D: -
size: -
J: TRBJ1-2
V: TRBV12-3/TRBV12-4
CDR3: CASSLLGDGYTF
DNA: TGTGCCAGCAGTTTACTGGGAGACGGCTACACCTTC

D: -
size: -
J: TRBJ2-5
V: TRBV7-2
CDR3: CASSPGAIETQYF
DNA: TGTGCCAGCAGCCCCGGGGCCATCGAGACCCAGTACTTC

D: TRBD2
size: many
J: TRBJ2-4
V: TRBV7-2
CDR3: CASSSGGAGKNIQYF
DNA: TGTGCCAGCAGCTCCGGGGGGGCGGGCAAAAACATTCAGTACTTC